The T cell receptor beta chain described here comes from a study of blood T cells in healthy people across ages (dated by TCRdb to about 2015). Background on the whole study: In model experiments, template switching captured roughly one uniquely barcoded TCR beta cDNA molecule for every two T cells. The study measured age-related changes in TCR beta repertoire diversity using deep sequencing normalized with unique cDNA molecular identifiers. Four age groups were formed from the donors: young (average 16 years), middle-aged (approximately 40), aged (62) and long-lived (approximately 78). To avoid experimental bias, donors of different ages were randomly spread across the sequencing lanes. Using the same blood draw, the study looked at two additional independent replicas of 1 million unique cDNA reads for two donors, one aged 18 to 30 and the other aged 80 or older. What the authors observed across the whole study: Estimates of total diversity based on one million sequenced T cells were considered lower bounds and underestimates. As age increased, observed TCR beta diversity per million T cells dropped in a roughly linear way, and a significant reduction was already evident by age around 41. Since profiling was done on bulk unsorted PBMCs, naive and antigen-experienced compartments could not be conclusively compared. The CMV infection status of donors was not known, potentially confounding age-related changes in expanded clonotypes. Compared with the aged group, the long-lived group had more naive CD4+ T cells, fewer expanded clones and increased TCR diversity, a pattern suggesting age selection. Observed TCR beta diversity correlated strongly with the percentage of naive T cells measured by flow cytometry.

Trimmed from V: 7 bases; trimmed from J: 6 bases; junction bases lacking a gene match: 13. Spanning cysteine to phenylalanine, the CDR3 consists of 16 amino acids. Only the CDR3 region is kept as DNA, spanning 48 bases read in frame from base 1. Libraries were constructed by 5' RACE. Sequenced using an Illumina HiSeq 2500. A second PCR of 7 to 11 cycles was performed with a sample-barcoded 5' primer and a J-beta primer mix. A unique molecular identifier was introduced onto each TCR beta cDNA molecule by a template-switch 5' adaptor carrying 12 random nucleotides. Each sample yielded at least 2.5 million CDR3-containing paired-end reads. First-strand cDNA synthesis was performed from all RNA using the Mint cDNA synthesis kit, with priming by a TRBC-specific oligonucleotide. All cDNA was treated with uracil-DNA glycosylase and then went through a first 18-cycle PCR with the universal primers M1SS and BC2_uni_R. The study's own analysis went as follows. Each sample was normalized by randomly selecting 1 million high-quality reads, each carrying a distinct molecular identifier. Reads sharing molecular identifiers were discarded rather than binned into consensus sequences. MiTCR, set to a Q25 quality threshold and the strictest error-elimination algorithm, was used for CDR3 identification, clonotype clustering and error correction. A nonparametric unseen species model with Euler transformation was used to estimate a lower bound on total TCR beta diversity. TCRdb passed the public sequencing reads through fastp at Q25 and MiXCR, retaining productive beta sequences. Entries that share a CDR3 protein sequence are merged under the most common genes and DNA. In this record, the V and J calls reflect TCRdb's handling and not the investigators' own analysis. The sample table shows about 630,000 distinct CDR3 sequences, and around 20% are seen once. The ten top clones hold around 3.4% of the sample.

To note about this clonotype: The target of this receptor is not known. Per-base qualities were not stored, and no clone one base away is much larger.

Donors were 40 or so systemically healthy Caucasian individuals from Russia aged about 6 to 100 years. Ten milliliters of peripheral blood were collected from each donor into EDTA-treated Vacutainer tubes. PBMCs were isolated by Ficoll-Paque density-gradient centrifugation, with at least 6.5 million obtained per sample. Trizol reagent was used to extract total RNA from the PBMCs, yielding at least 6 micrograms per sample. The percentages of naive CD45RAhigh/CD27high T cells were determined by flow cytometry on a PBMC aliquot from every donor. This receptor was obtained from a man between 65 and 85 years old in good health. The sample taken for sequencing was blood. The sequence is built from TRBV12-3 or TRBV12-4 and TRBJ1-2, and 11 junctional nucleotides match TRBD1. The nucleotide sequence is TGTGCCAGCACCTCGGGACAGGGGGAACTGAGGGATGGCTACACCTTC. This translates into CASTSGQGELRDGYTF.